The sequence of this TCR beta chain was determined in a study of shared clonotypes between healthy human individuals. Findings and caveats of the study: Clonotype sharing across a few donors was observed for roughly 5% of naive CD4 clonotypes.

V lost 6 bases, J lost 2 bases, and 14 bases lay in between. CDR3 length: 15 amino acids. Germline CDR1 is SNHLY and CDR2 is FYNNEI. The data were produced by immunoSEQ multiplex PCR, yet TCRdb's version contains in-frame clones alone and is incomplete. The repertoire holds about 2.1 million clones, about 94% seen once, with about 1.7% in the top ten. Terminally differentiated effector memory CD45RA+ cells were left out of the naive CD8 fraction, which was CD45RO-negative and positively selected for CCR7. About this clone itself: The target antigen is unknown.

Sequenced sample: naive CD8+ T cells from PBMCs. The chain links TRBV2 to TRBJ2-1, with unresolved D. The TCR originated in a man aged 18 to 29 in good health. Some clones in this sample may be carry-over from other donors' samples. Here the CDR3 reads CASRDYSTPYNEQFF. CDR3 bases: TGTGCCAGCAGAGATTACTCCACCCCCTACAATGAGCAGTTCTTC.